The subject of this entry is one TCR beta chain. There are 19 residues in the CDR3. Per germline, CDR1 LGHNA and CDR2 YSLEER. Trimming stripped 0 bases from V and 0 bases from J, with 15 bases between. The sample originates from a study of OX40 agonist ivuxolimab in advanced cancers. Produced via immunoSEQ multiplex PCR; TCRdb's table is partial and in-frame only. This table holds 60,000 to 70,000 clones, about nine tenths found once. The clonotype was recovered from an adult with an advanced solid tumor such as melanoma, head and neck, liver or kidney cancer. Here the sequenced sample was CD4+ or CD8+ T cells sorted from blood, taken in a trial of the OX40 agonist ivuxolimab. The chain has TRBV4-3 and TRBJ1-6, with D uncertain. In DNA form, the CDR3 reads TGCGCCAGCAGCCAAGATCTTGGGTTAGGGAGCTCCTATAATTCACCCCTCCACTTT. Translated: CASSQDLGLGSSYNSPLHF.